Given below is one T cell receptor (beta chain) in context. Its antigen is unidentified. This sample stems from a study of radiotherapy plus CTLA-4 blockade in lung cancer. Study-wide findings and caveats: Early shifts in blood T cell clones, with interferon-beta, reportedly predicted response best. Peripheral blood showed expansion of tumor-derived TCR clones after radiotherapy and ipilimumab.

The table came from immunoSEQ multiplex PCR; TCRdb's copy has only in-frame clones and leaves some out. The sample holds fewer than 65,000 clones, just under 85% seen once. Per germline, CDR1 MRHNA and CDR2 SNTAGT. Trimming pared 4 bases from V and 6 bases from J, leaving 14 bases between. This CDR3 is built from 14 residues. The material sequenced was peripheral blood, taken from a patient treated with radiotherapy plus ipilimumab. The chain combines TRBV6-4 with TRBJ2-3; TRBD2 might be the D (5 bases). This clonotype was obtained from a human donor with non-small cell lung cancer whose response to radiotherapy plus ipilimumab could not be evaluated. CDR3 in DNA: TGTGCCAGCAGTGCAGGACTCACCTCTGATACGCAGTATTTT. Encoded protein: CASSAGLTSDTQYF.